Following are 8 T cell receptor beta chains from one sample sequenced in a study of cytomegalovirus exposure and HLA in healthy donors. Vbeta (60) and Jbeta (13) primers were used in the PCR. Here immunoSEQ multiplex PCR was the method, and the copy in TCRdb shows in-frame clones only, minus some. The sample shows about 19,000 clones, roughly 80% of them seen only once. The sequencing sample was made of PBMCs. All receptors derive from a human donor in good health.

V is TRBV5-1 and J is TRBJ1-1; D remains unclear. Per germline, CDR1 SGHRS and CDR2 YFSETQ. The CDR3 has 15 amino acids. Between the trimmed V and J ends, which lost 3 bases and 7 bases, there was a span of 19 bases. CDR3 DNA sequence: TGCGCCAGCAGCTCCGCTGGGTCGGCGTCGGGTGAAGCTTTCTTT. Its protein is CASSSAGSASGEAFF.

The genes are TRBV7-9 and TRBJ2-3; 8 bases align to TRBD1. The CDR3 has 15 amino acids. Trimming removed 6 bases from V and 1 base from J; junction bases left unmatched: 6. Germline CDR1 reads SEHNR; CDR2 reads FQNEAQ (reference sequence). CDR3: CASRRQGAGTDTQYF. DNA for the CDR3: TGTGCCAGCAGACGCCAGGGGGCTGGCACAGATACGCAGTATTTT.

The chain combines TRBV9 with TRBJ2-5; tentative D call: TRBD1 (5 bases). V was cut by 7 bases and J by 4 bases, with 14 bases left in between. CDR1 and CDR2 from the germline V gene are SGDLS and YYNGEE. The CDR3 spans 13 residues. In DNA, the CDR3 is TGTGCCAGCGAACCCGACAGAGGAGAGACCCAGTACTTC. This gives the protein CASEPDRGETQYF.

The rearrangement links TRBV10-3 to TRBJ2-7; TRBD2 matches 7 bases. The CDR3 runs 13 residues. The J segment lost 3 bases and the V segment lost 11 bases, leaving 10 bases of the junction unmatched. Germline CDR1 ENHRY, CDR2 SYGVKD. This CDR3 reads CAAKAGDFYEQYF. CDR3 DNA: TGTGCCGCCAAGGCGGGGGACTTCTACGAGCAGTACTTC.

This clone has a single count. The J gene is TRBJ2-7, the V gene TRBV7-2; 13 bases align to TRBD2. Per the germline V gene, CDR1 is SGHTA and CDR2 is FQGNSA. This CDR3 has 14 residues. The trim removed 4 bases at V and 6 bases at J, leaving 3 bases unmatched. DNA of the CDR3: TGTGCCAGCAGCTCCCGGACTAGCGGGGGCGAGCAGTACTTC. The encoded protein is CASSSRTSGGEQYF.

This clone turned up a few times. This chain joins TRBV7-9 and TRBJ1-4; no reliable D call. The CDR3 is 13 amino acids. Trimming shortened V by 4 bases and J by 5 bases, and 8 bases separated the two germline ends. The germline V gene encodes CDR1 SEHNR and CDR2 FQNEAQ (reference sequence). Written as DNA, the CDR3 is TGTGCCAGCAGCTGGGCCGAGAATGAAAAACTGTTTTTT. It yields the protein CASSWAENEKLFF. The complete variable domain, with remaining parts taken from reference TRBV7-9 and TRBJ1-4, reads DTGVSQNPRHKITKRGQNVTFRCDPISEHNRLYWYRQTLGQGPEFLTYFQNEAQLEKSRLLSDRFSAERPKGSFSTLEIQRTEQGDSAMYLCASSWAENEKLFFGSGTQLSVL.

The chain couples TRBV18 to TRBJ1-2, with 7 positions matching TRBD1. The CDR3 has 14 amino acids. Germline CDR1 reads KGHSH; CDR2 reads LQKENI. J was trimmed by 1 base and V by 6 bases; bases with no gene match: 5. CDR3 loop: CASSRGQDNYGYTF. DNA of the CDR3: TGTGCCAGCTCCCGAGGACAGGATAACTATGGCTACACCTTC.

The V gene is TRBV9, the J gene TRBJ2-1, with 9 bases matching TRBD2. This CDR3 comprises 15 residues. From germline, CDR1 is SGDLS and CDR2 YYNGEE. V lost 4 bases, J lost 4 bases, and 6 bases stayed unmatched. CDR3 in DNA: TGTGCCAGCAGCCGTCCCAGCGGGGGGTACAATGAGCAGTTCTTC. Its protein product is CASSRPSGGYNEQFF. Full variable domain (missing parts from reference TRBV9 and TRBJ2-1): DSGVTQTPKHLITATGQRVTLRCSPRSGDLSVYWYQQSLDQGLQFLIQYYNGEERAKGNILERFSAQQFPDLHSELNLSSLELGDSALYFCASSRPSGGYNEQFFGPGTRLTVL.